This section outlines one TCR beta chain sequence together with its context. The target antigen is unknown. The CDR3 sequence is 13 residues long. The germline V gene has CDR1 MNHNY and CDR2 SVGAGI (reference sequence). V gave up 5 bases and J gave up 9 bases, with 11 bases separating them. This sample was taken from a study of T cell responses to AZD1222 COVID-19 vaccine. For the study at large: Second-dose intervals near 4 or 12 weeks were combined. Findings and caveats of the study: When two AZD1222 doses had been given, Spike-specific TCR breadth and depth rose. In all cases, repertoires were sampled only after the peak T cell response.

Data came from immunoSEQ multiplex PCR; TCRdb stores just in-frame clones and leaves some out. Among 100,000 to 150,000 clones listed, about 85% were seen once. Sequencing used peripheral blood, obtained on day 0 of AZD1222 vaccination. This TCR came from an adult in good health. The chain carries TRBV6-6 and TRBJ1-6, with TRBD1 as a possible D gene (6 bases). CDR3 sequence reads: CASSPEGVSPLHF. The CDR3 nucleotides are TGTGCCAGCAGTCCGGAGGGGGTTTCACCCCTCCACTTT.